Following are 22 T cell receptor beta chains from one sample sequenced in a study of OX40 agonist ivuxolimab in advanced cancers. Only in-frame clones appear in the TCRdb table, and some are missing; sequencing was by immunoSEQ multiplex PCR. The sample includes some 39,000 clones, 88% of them seen just once. The sequences come from CD4+ or CD8+ T cells sorted from blood, collected in a trial of the OX40 agonist ivuxolimab. These receptors all come from an adult with an advanced solid tumor such as melanoma, head and neck, liver or kidney cancer.

The chain is built from TRBV7-3 and TRBJ1-2, with a tentative D call TRBD1 (5 bases). Germline loops: CDR1 SGHTA, CDR2 FQGTGA. Trimming took 7 bases from V and 8 from J, leaving 11 bases between them. This CDR3 is 11 amino acids long. CDR3 in DNA: TGTGCCAGCATCGGGACTCACGGCTACACCTTC. Translating gives CASIGTHGYTF. The complete variable domain, with remaining parts taken from reference TRBV7-3 and TRBJ1-2, reads GAGVSQTPSNKVTEKGKYVELRCDPISGHTALYWYRQSLGQGPEFLIYFQGTGAADDSGLPNDRFFAVRPEGSVSTLKIQRTERGDSAVYLCASIGTHGYTFGSGTRLTVV.

The chain joins TRBV2 to TRBJ2-1; 16 bases agree with TRBD2. The CDR3 contains 15 residues. Germline CDR1 SNHLY, CDR2 FYNNEI. V dropped 11 bases and J dropped 7; count of bases not matched to a gene: 8. The CDR3 bases are TGTGCCCGAGGGACTAGCGGGGGGGTGGGAAATGAGCAGTTCTTC. It encodes CARGTSGGVGNEQFF.

The chain combines TRBV5-5 with TRBJ2-1; 8 bases line up with TRBD2. The J segment lost 3 bases and the V segment lost 0 bases, leaving 8 bases of the junction unmatched. Germline assignment: CDR1 SGHKS and CDR2 YYEKEE (reference sequence). CDR3 length: 17 amino acids. Written as DNA, the CDR3 is TGTGCCAGCAGCTTGGATGCGCGCGGGGGGCTCTACAATGAGCAGTTCTTC. The encoded protein is CASSLDARGGLYNEQFF.

V is TRBV7-8 and J is TRBJ1-2; the match to TRBD1 covers 8 bases. There are 13 residues in the CDR3. J gave up 3 bases and V 8 bases, and 5 bases lay outside the gene matches. The germline CDR1 and CDR2 sequences are SGHVS and FQNEAQ. CDR3 in DNA: TGTGCCAGCTCTCCACAGGGGGACTATGGCTACACCTTC. Translated, it gives CASSPQGDYGYTF.

This chain joins TRBV23-1 and TRBJ2-3; TRBD2 matches 13 bases. TRBV23-1 is sorted into the ORF group, with uncertain function. This CDR3 region has 19 residues. The V segment lost 6 bases and the J segment 1 base; nucleotides outside the gene matches: 13. The DNA of the CDR3 is TGCGCCAGCAGGATACCCGGGACTAGCGGGGCTAAGGGCACAGATACGCAGTATTTT. Its protein is CASRIPGTSGAKGTDTQYF.

The gene calls are TRBV18 and TRBJ1-1; D call uncertain. CDR3 length equals 15 residues. The germline CDR1 and CDR2 sequences are KGHSH and LQKENI. V was pared by 5 bases and J by 1 base, with 14 bases between. CDR3 in DNA: TGTGCCAGCTCAAAAGCCCGGGCCGAGAACACTGAAGCTTTCTTT. Translation gives CASSKARAENTEAFF.

The chain uses TRBV28 and TRBJ1-5; D gene uncertain. The V gene lost 6 bases and the J gene lost 0 bases, with 3 bases spanning the gap. This CDR3 contains 12 residues. From germline, CDR1 is MDHEN and CDR2 SYDVKM. Here the CDR3 DNA reads TGTGCCAGCAGAAATAGCAATCAGCCCCAGCATTTT. Its translation: CASRNSNQPQHF.

The V and J genes are TRBV5-4 and TRBJ2-5; no clear D gene. V shed 0 bases and J shed 5 bases, with 14 bases lying between them. Germline V gives CDR1 SGHNT, CDR2 YYREEE (reference sequence). The CDR3 contains 15 residues. The CDR3 nucleotides are TGTGCCAGCAGCTTGGACAGACCACAGTCCGAGACCCAGTACTTC. Its translation is CASSLDRPQSETQYF. Full variable domain (missing parts from reference TRBV5-4 and TRBJ2-5): ETGVTQSPTHLIKTRGQQVTLRCSSQSGHNTVSWYQQALGQGPQFIFQYYREEENGRGNFPPRFSGLQFPNYSSELNVNALELDDSALYLCASSLDRPQSETQYFGPGTRLLVL.

The chain couples TRBV7-8 to TRBJ1-2; TRBD1 is a possible D gene (5 bases). Looked up from germline, CDR1 is SGHVS and CDR2 is FQNEAQ. This CDR3 region has 16 residues. The ends were cut back, 1 base at V and 5 bases at J, with 17 bases in the middle. For the CDR3, the DNA is TGTGCCAGCAGCTTAGGTTCCCAAACAGGCTCATATGGCTACACCTTC. Protein sequence: CASSLGSQTGSYGYTF.

This chain uses TRBV5-1 with TRBJ1-5; D possibly corresponds to TRBD1 (6 bases). V was trimmed by 1 base and J by 6 bases, leaving 8 bases between them. The length of the CDR3 is 13 residues. Germline V lookup: CDR1 SGHRS, CDR2 YFSETQ. CDR3 sequence reads: CASSLQGPQPQHF. DNA for the CDR3: TGCGCCAGCAGCTTGCAGGGGCCTCAGCCCCAGCATTTT.

The chain links TRBV28 to TRBJ2-1, with 10 bases lining up with TRBD1. The junction had 10 bases not matched to a gene; V was cut back by 7 bases and J by 7 bases. The germline gives CDR1 MDHEN, CDR2 SYDVKM. The CDR3 runs to 15 residues. CDR3 residues: CASKRRTGGRNEQFF. CDR3 DNA: TGTGCCAGCAAGCGAAGGACAGGGGGAAGGAATGAGCAGTTCTTC.

V gene TRBV6-4 combines with J gene TRBJ2-2; 11 bases match TRBD2. J lost 7 bases, V lost 4 bases, and 2 bases had no gene match. From germline, CDR1 is MRHNA and CDR2 SNTAGT. The CDR3 extends over 14 amino acids. The DNA of the CDR3 is TGTGCCAGCAGTGCGACTAGCGGGATCGGGGAGCTGTTTTTT. This gives the protein CASSATSGIGELFF.

The chain combines TRBV6-6 with TRBJ2-7; 11 positions match TRBD2. Trimming took 5 bases from V and 1 from J; bases not matched to a gene: 4. This CDR3 spans 15 amino acids. Per the germline V gene, CDR1 is MNHNY and CDR2 is SVGAGI (reference sequence). The CDR3 bases are TGTGCCAGCAGTCTACTAGCGGGGGCTTCCTACGAGCAGTACTTC. Amino acids: CASSLLAGASYEQYF.

V usage is TRBV7-9 and J usage is TRBJ2-7, with a tentative D call TRBD2 (6 bases). V was cut by 1 base and J by 1 base, with 11 bases left in between. The germline CDR1 and CDR2 sequences are SEHNR and FQNEAQ (reference sequence). This CDR3 has 15 amino acids. The CDR3 DNA reads as TGTGCCAGCAGCTTAGTAGTAGGAGGGTCCTACGAGCAGTACTTC. This gives the protein CASSLVVGGSYEQYF.

This clone was recorded once. The chain couples TRBV5-6 to TRBJ2-3, with unresolved D. The CDR3 covers 16 residues. V was trimmed by 4 bases and J by 0 bases, leaving 15 bases between them. Germline-derived CDR1 and CDR2 are SGHDT and YYEEEE. CDR3 protein: CASSRVDQASTDTQYF. In nucleotides, the CDR3 is TGTGCCAGCAGCCGGGTCGACCAAGCTAGCACAGATACGCAGTATTTT.

The chain employs TRBV5-1 and TRBJ1-1; 10 bases are a match to TRBD1. The junction had 1 base not matched to a gene; V was cut back by 7 bases and J by 1 base. This CDR3 has 13 amino acids. Germline V gene data show CDR1 as SGHRS and CDR2 as YFSETQ. CDR3 residues: CASGTGANTEAFF. The CDR3 DNA follows: TGCGCCAGCGGGACAGGGGCGAACACTGAAGCTTTCTTT.

This chain uses TRBV5-5 with TRBJ2-5, with D possibly being TRBD1 (6 bases). This CDR3 is 15 amino acids long. The V gene's germline CDR1 is SGHKS and CDR2 YYEKEE (reference sequence). V was cut by 5 bases and J by 2 bases, with 16 bases left in between. CDR3 region: CASSHIGGWQETQYF. Here the CDR3 DNA reads TGTGCCAGCAGTCATATAGGGGGTTGGCAAGAGACCCAGTACTTC.

The V and J genes are TRBV9 and TRBJ2-5, with D hard to call. V shed 0 bases and J shed 7 bases, with 10 bases lying between them. Per germline, CDR1 SGDLS and CDR2 YYNGEE. This CDR3 comprises 13 residues. The CDR3 nucleotides are TGTGCCAGCAGCGTAGGAGATGTCGGGACCCAGTACTTC. Translating gives CASSVGDVGTQYF. The full variable domain, rest sourced from reference TRBV9 and TRBJ2-5, is DSGVTQTPKHLITATGQRVTLRCSPRSGDLSVYWYQQSLDQGLQFLIQYYNGEERAKGNILERFSAQQFPDLHSELNLSSLELGDSALYFCASSVGDVGTQYFGPGTRLLVL.

This chain joins TRBV30 and TRBJ1-4; no clear D gene. Germline-derived CDR1 and CDR2 are GTSNPN and SVGIG (reference sequence). With 4 bases removed from V and 4 bases from J, the gap between germline ends came to 16 bases. This CDR3 spans 15 amino acids. CDR3 DNA sequence: TGTGCCTGGAAGGTACGGGGAGATCATAATGAAAAACTGTTTTTT. Protein sequence: CAWKVRGDHNEKLFF.

The table lists this clone with a count of one. This chain uses TRBV30 with TRBJ1-1; D gene ambiguous. CDR1 and CDR2 from the germline V gene are GTSNPN and SVGIG (reference sequence). Deletions cut 2 bases from V and 3 bases from J, with 13 bases between. The CDR3 sequence is 14 residues long. CDR3: CAWSSLGRDTEAFF. The CDR3 region has the DNA TGTGCCTGGAGTTCACTGGGGAGAGACACTGAAGCTTTCTTT.

The V call is TRBV10-1, the J call TRBJ2-7, with D possibly being TRBD1 (5 bases). V was pared by 2 bases and J by 5 bases, with 13 bases between. Germline V gene sequence: CDR1 WNHNN, CDR2 SYGVQD (reference sequence). This CDR3 has 14 amino acids. CDR3 residues: CASSEVFRAHEQYF. CDR3 nucleotides: TGCGCCAGCAGTGAGGTTTTCAGGGCCCACGAGCAGTACTTC.

The rearrangement uses TRBV7-2 and TRBJ2-2; no definite D call. Trimming pared 5 bases from V and 3 bases from J, leaving 4 bases between. There are 12 residues in the CDR3. Germline CDR1 is SGHTA and CDR2 is FQGNSA. CDR3 DNA sequence: TGTGCCAGCAGCACGTACACCGGGGAGCTGTTTTTT. Its protein is CASSTYTGELFF.